The next 19 T cell receptor beta chains were all read from a single sample in a study of blood T cell repertoires in COVID-19. Clones were read by immunoSEQ multiplex PCR, and TCRdb kept only the in-frame ones, dropping some. The data hold about 130,000 clones, with almost 80% observed a single time. Sequenced: peripheral blood. The receptor source for this set is a man between 60 and 75 years old who had recovered from COVID-19.

The chain couples TRBV28 to TRBJ2-7; maybe TRBD2 (5 bases). V was pared by 2 bases and J by 3 bases, with 14 bases between. CDR1 MDHEN and CDR2 SYDVKM come from the germline V gene. The CDR3 extends over 15 amino acids. CDR3 region: CASSLTRGSYYEQYF. CDR3 in DNA: TGTGCCAGCAGTTTAACCCGCGGGTCATACTACGAGCAGTACTTC.

This chain joins TRBV6-2 or TRBV6-3 and TRBJ2-5, with 7 nucleotides matching TRBD2. This CDR3 is built from 16 residues. Germline V lookup: CDR1 MNHEY, CDR2 SVGEGT. V lost 0 bases to trimming and J lost 4 bases; unmatched junction nucleotides: 8. CDR3 residues: CASSYSASWGGETQYF. The CDR3 DNA follows: TGTGCCAGCAGTTACTCGGCTAGCTGGGGGGGAGAGACCCAGTACTTC.

The genes are TRBV3-1 (or the pseudogene TRBV3-2) and TRBJ2-5, with 11 bases lining up with TRBD1. The CDR3 totals 16 residues. Germline CDR1 is LGHDT and CDR2 is YNNKEL (reference sequence). V lost 4 bases to trimming and J lost 1 base; unmatched junction nucleotides: 5. The CDR3 bases are TGTGCCAGCAGCCCCCGGGACAGGGGGTTCCAAGAGACCCAGTACTTC. It specifies CASSPRDRGFQETQYF.

This chain joins TRBV7-9 and TRBJ1-1; D gene ambiguous. CDR3 length equals 15 residues. Looked up from germline, CDR1 is SEHNR and CDR2 is FQNEAQ (reference sequence). Trimming cost V 3 bases and J 5 bases, with 16 bases left between them. CDR3 region: CASSFRGGVRTEAFF. The CDR3 bases are TGTGCCAGCAGCTTCAGAGGCGGGGTACGAACTGAAGCTTTCTTT. Full variable domain (remainder filled in from reference TRBV7-9 and TRBJ1-1): DTGVSQNPRHKITKRGQNVTFRCDPISEHNRLYWYRQTLGQGPEFLTYFQNEAQLEKSRLLSDRFSAERPKGSFSTLEIQRTEQGDSAMYLCASSFRGGVRTEAFFGQGTRLTVV.

The chain is built from TRBV4-3 and TRBJ2-7; 7 nucleotides agree with TRBD2. Germline lookup yields CDR1 LGHNA and CDR2 YSLEER. CDR3 length: 15 residues. Trimming took 2 bases from V and 3 from J; bases not matched to a gene: 7. This CDR3 reads CASSQHPREGYEQYF. The CDR3 nucleotides are TGCGCCAGCAGCCAACACCCCAGGGAGGGCTACGAGCAGTACTTC.

The chain employs TRBV19 and TRBJ1-2; TRBD1 matches at 9 bases. V lost 7 bases, J lost 3 bases, and 15 bases stayed unmatched. The CDR3 length is 17 residues. The germline CDR1 and CDR2 sequences are LNHDA and SQIVND (reference sequence). CDR3 sequence (DNA): TGTGCCAGTAAGATGTCGAACAGGGGGCGGATGGACTATGGCTACACCTTC. Protein: CASKMSNRGRMDYGYTF.

The rearrangement links TRBV11-1 to TRBJ2-5; 9 bases are a match to TRBD2. The V and J ends lost 7 bases and 5 bases, in that order; junction bases with no gene match: 11. The CDR3 loop spans 15 amino acids. The germline V gene has CDR1 SGHAT and CDR2 FQDESV (reference sequence). The CDR3 sequence: CASNPRAGGLETQYF. The CDR3 nucleotides read TGTGCCAGCAACCCCAGGGCGGGGGGGCTGGAGACCCAGTACTTC.

The chain has TRBV28 and TRBJ1-4; D remains unclear. The CDR3 loop spans 15 amino acids. Deletions cut 3 bases from V and 4 bases from J, with 12 bases between. The V gene's germline CDR1 is MDHEN and CDR2 SYDVKM. CDR3 sequence: CASSLPGVSNEKLFF. CDR3 coding DNA: TGTGCCAGCAGTTTGCCCGGGGTTAGTAATGAAAAACTGTTTTTT.

The chain couples TRBV6-6 to TRBJ2-5, with 7 bases fitting TRBD1. The germline gives CDR1 MNHNY, CDR2 SVGAGI (reference sequence). CDR3 length equals 13 residues. Trimming cost V 7 bases and J 5 bases; bases outside gene matches: 7. The CDR3 DNA is TGTGCCAGCACCAGGGGGAGCGAGGAGACCCAGTACTTC. As protein: CASTRGSEETQYF.

This clone was detected once. The CDR3 DNA reads as TGTGCCAGCAGTTTGGTCAGGGGCCATGGCTACACCTTC. This gives the protein CASSLVRGHGYTF. The chain uses TRBV27 and TRBJ1-2; D is perhaps TRBD1 (6 bases). With 3 bases removed from V and 6 bases from J, the gap between germline ends came to 11 bases. Germline V lookup: CDR1 MNHEY, CDR2 SMNVEV (reference sequence). This CDR3 has 13 residues.

The chain combines TRBV30 with TRBJ1-3; TRBD1 matches at 7 bases. V was clipped by 5 bases and J by 4 bases; unmatched bases: 5. Germline V gene lookup returns CDR1 GTSNPN and CDR2 SVGIG (reference sequence). The CDR3 is made up of 13 amino acids. This CDR3 reads CAWSGTAGNTIYF. The DNA for the CDR3 is TGTGCCTGGTCCGGGACAGCCGGAAACACCATATATTTT.

V and J are TRBV9 and TRBJ2-2; no firm D call. Germline-derived CDR1 and CDR2 are SGDLS and YYNGEE. This CDR3 is 16 amino acids long. V dropped 5 bases and J dropped 0 bases, with 14 bases sitting between them. CDR3 nucleotide sequence: TGTGCCAGCAGTGGCCTAATGGCGGCGAACACCGGGGAGCTGTTTTTT. It translates to CASSGLMAANTGELFF.

The chain uses TRBV2 and TRBJ2-1, with 8 bases identical to TRBD1. The CDR3 is made up of 13 amino acids. V trimming: 3 bases; J trimming: 8 bases; junction bases outside the gene matches: 3. CDR1 and CDR2 (germline): SNHLY, FYNNEI. CDR3 nucleotides: TGTGCCAGCAGTGAGACAGGGGCCTATGAGCAGTTCTTC. This encodes CASSETGAYEQFF.

The chain employs TRBV6-5 and TRBJ2-3; 8 bases line up with TRBD1. The CDR3 runs 15 residues. CDR1 MNHEY and CDR2 SVGAGI come from the germline V gene. V shed 5 bases, J shed 2 bases, and the junction held 6 bases outside the gene matches. The CDR3 DNA is TGTGCCAGCAGTCCCTGGGGACAGGCCACAGATACGCAGTATTTT. Protein: CASSPWGQATDTQYF.

This clone was found many times. The genes are TRBV2 and TRBJ1-4; 7 bases agree with TRBD1. With V trimmed by 6 bases and J by 7 bases, 8 bases remained unmatched. The CDR3 is made up of 14 amino acids. From germline, CDR1 is SNHLY and CDR2 FYNNEI. The CDR3 loop reads CASRRQGGGEKLFF. Written as DNA, the CDR3 is TGTGCCAGCAGACGACAGGGTGGCGGTGAAAAACTGTTTTTT.

This chain links TRBV2 with TRBJ2-7; 8 bases are shared with TRBD1. Germline trimming cut 6 bases from V and 2 bases from J; bases unmatched to any gene: 12. CDR1 is SNHLY and CDR2 is FYNNEI in the germline V gene. This CDR3 spans 16 amino acids. CDR3 sequence (DNA): TGTGCCAGCAGCCCAAAACCGGGACAGGAAACCTACGAGCAGTACTTC. The encoded protein is CASSPKPGQETYEQYF. Full variable domain (missing parts from reference TRBV2 and TRBJ2-7): EPEVTQTPSHQVTQMGQEVILRCVPISNHLYFYWYRQILGQKVEFLVSFYNNEISEKSEIFDDQFSVERPDGSNFTLKIRSTKLEDSAMYFCASSPKPGQETYEQYFGPGTRLTVT.

The V and J genes are TRBV3-1 (or the pseudogene TRBV3-2) and TRBJ1-1; 9 positions agree with TRBD1. J lost 3 bases, V lost 5 bases, and 7 bases had no gene match. The CDR3 has 15 amino acids. The germline V gene encodes CDR1 LGHDT and CDR2 YNNKEL (reference sequence). The CDR3 sequence is CASSIRDRVDTEAFF. The DNA of the CDR3 is TGTGCCAGCAGCATCCGGGACAGGGTTGACACTGAAGCTTTCTTT.

The CDR3 DNA follows: TGTGCCAGCAAAGGGGTAGAGACCCAGTACTTC. Translation gives CASKGVETQYF. The V and J genes are TRBV6-6 and TRBJ2-5, with D perhaps TRBD1 (5 bases). The V gene lost 7 bases and the J gene lost 4 bases, with 7 bases spanning the gap. There are 11 residues in the CDR3. CDR1 is MNHNY, CDR2 SVGAGI, per germline (reference sequence).

The J gene is TRBJ2-3, the V gene TRBV18; perhaps TRBD1 as D (6 bases). V shed 4 bases and J shed 6 bases, with 17 bases lying between them. The CDR3 extends over 15 amino acids. Germline values: CDR1 KGHSH, CDR2 LQKENI. The CDR3 spells CASSLRQDPRDTQYF. Written as DNA, the CDR3 is TGTGCCAGCTCACTTCGACAGGACCCCCGGGATACGCAGTATTTT. Full variable domain (outside the CDR3, taken from reference TRBV18 and TRBJ2-3): NAGVMQNPRHLVRRRGQEARLRCSPMKGHSHVYWYRQLPEEGLKFMVYLQKENIIDESGMPKERFSAEFPKEGPSILRIQQVVRGDSAAYFCASSLRQDPRDTQYFGPGTRLTVL.